The T cell receptor (beta chain) under discussion was sequenced for a study of blood T cell repertoires in COVID-19. Study as a whole: PBMCs, B-cell-depleted T cells, or T cells provided the cDNA or gDNA that made up the material.

In the source study's methods: Scientists estimated how many nucleated cells there were by amplifying reference gene primers. TCRdb's copy holds only in-frame clones and misses some; the assay was immunoSEQ multiplex PCR. From that table come the V and J calls and clone size; the DNA was used to work out D and trimming. The sample has about 59,000 clones, 79% seen once. The CDR3 runs 13 residues. The germline V gene encodes CDR1 SGHTA and CDR2 FQGNSA. Trimming cost V 5 bases and J 5 bases, with 12 bases left between them. V gene TRBV7-2 combines with J gene TRBJ1-2, with D hard to call. This TCR was recovered from a man in his sixties with acute or convalescent COVID-19. Sequencing used peripheral blood. CDR3 sequence reads: CASSLPPLYGYTF. DNA for the CDR3: TGTGCCAGCAGCCTTCCCCCTCTTTATGGCTACACCTTC.